The next 27 T cell receptor beta chains were all read from a single sample in a study of blood T cell repertoires in COVID-19. Profiling relied on immunoSEQ multiplex PCR, and the TCRdb table lists in-frame clones only, not all of them. The table has fewer than 300,000 clones, roughly 91% seen once. The sample comprised peripheral blood. Receptor source: a woman aged 40 to 49 who had recovered from COVID-19.

The rearrangement uses TRBV6-6 and TRBJ2-5, with 12 bases aligning to TRBD2. Germline V gene data show CDR1 as MNHNY and CDR2 as SVGAGI (reference sequence). V dropped 5 bases and J dropped 3; count of bases not matched to a gene: 10. CDR3 size: 17 residues. The DNA of the CDR3 is TGTGCCAGCAGTCCTCGGACTAGCGGGATGGGGAAAGAGACCCAGTACTTC. Its translation is CASSPRTSGMGKETQYF.

The chain recombines TRBV5-1 with TRBJ1-3, with TRBD1 as a possible D gene (6 bases). V was trimmed by 4 bases and J by 0 bases, leaving 11 bases between them. In germline, CDR1 is SGHRS, CDR2 YFSETQ. CDR3 length: 15 amino acids. CDR3 in amino acids: CASSLGQISGNTIYF. In nucleotides, the CDR3 is TGCGCCAGCAGCCTGGGACAAATCTCTGGAAACACCATATATTTT.

The chain uses TRBV29-1 and TRBJ2-1; the D gene is possibly TRBD1 (6 bases). In germline, CDR1 is SQVTM, CDR2 ANQGSEA. This CDR3 comprises 12 residues. V lost 6 bases, J lost 8 bases, and 14 bases lay in between. In DNA form, the CDR3 reads TGCAGCGTGGGGGCATACAAGGATGAGCAGTTCTTC. Its protein product is CSVGAYKDEQFF.

This clone was picked up one time. The chain has TRBV7-8 and TRBJ1-1; D gene uncertain. Germline V gives CDR1 SGHVS, CDR2 FQNEAQ. Trimming removed 0 bases at V and 1 base at J, with 9 bases between. CDR3 length: 15 residues. The CDR3 DNA reads TGTGCCAGCAGCTTAGCTCCGGCAGGGAACACTGAAGCTTTCTTT. It yields the protein CASSLAPAGNTEAFF.

This clone was recorded once. V gene TRBV5-1 combines with J gene TRBJ2-3; D is uncertain. V lost 0 bases and J lost 0, with 8 bases in between. The V gene's germline CDR1 is SGHRS and CDR2 YFSETQ. This CDR3 is 15 amino acids long. The CDR3 is CASSLDGLSTDTQYF. The CDR3 DNA reads TGCGCCAGCAGCTTGGACGGGTTGAGCACAGATACGCAGTATTTT.

This clone was seen once. The junction shows a germline mismatch at one end, possibly a read error. The chain has TRBV14 and TRBJ1-2; D ambiguous. Per the germline V gene, CDR1 is SGHDN and CDR2 is FVKESK. The CDR3 totals 14 residues. DNA of the CDR3: TGTGCCAGCAGCCAAGTCGTGCTTAACTATGGCTGCACCTTC. It translates to CASSQVVLNYGCTF.

This sequence joins TRBV30 and TRBJ2-7; the match to TRBD2 covers 10 bases. CDR1 GTSNPN and CDR2 SVGIG come from the germline V gene (reference sequence). V dropped 1 base and J dropped 6; count of bases not matched to a gene: 12. The CDR3 runs 16 residues. The CDR3 DNA reads as TGTGCCTGGAGTGAGCTAGCGGGAGTTGGCGCGGGCGAGCAGTACTTC. Amino acid sequence: CAWSELAGVGAGEQYF.

The chain uses TRBV13 and TRBJ2-7; 12 bases line up with TRBD2. In germline, CDR1 is PRHDT, CDR2 FYEKMQ (reference sequence). The CDR3 runs to 15 residues. V gave up 5 bases and J gave up 3 bases; unmatched junction bases: 5. CDR3 nucleotide sequence: TGTGCCAGCAGCGTGACTAGCGGGAGTGGCTACGAGCAGTACTTC. Its translation: CASSVTSGSGYEQYF. The full variable domain, completed using reference TRBV13 and TRBJ2-7, is AAGVIQSPRHLIKEKRETATLKCYPIPRHDTVYWYQQGPGQDPQFLISFYEKMQSDKGSIPDRFSAQQFSDYHSELNMSSLELGDSALYFCASSVTSGSGYEQYFGPGTRLTVT.

This rearrangement joins TRBV5-6 to TRBJ2-1, with 10 bases lining up with TRBD1. V lost 0 bases and J lost 3; bases outside the gene matches: 3. The CDR3 length is 16 residues. Germline V CDR1 and CDR2: SGHDT, YYEEEE. The CDR3 DNA is TGTGCCAGCAGCTTGGTGGGACAGGGGCACTACAATGAGCAGTTCTTC. This encodes CASSLVGQGHYNEQFF. The whole variable domain, filled in from reference TRBV5-6 and TRBJ2-1, reads DAGVTQSPTHLIKTRGQQVTLRCSPKSGHDTVSWYQQALGQGPQFIFQYYEEEERQRGNFPDRFSGHQFPNYSSELNVNALLLGDSALYLCASSLVGQGHYNEQFFGPGTRLTVL.

The chain recombines TRBV18 with TRBJ1-5, with TRBD1 identical over 7 bases. Germline V lookup: CDR1 KGHSH, CDR2 LQKENI. The CDR3 runs to 13 residues. Losses at the gene ends were 3 bases for V and 6 bases for J; bases not matched to a gene: 2. The DNA for the CDR3 is TGTGCCAGCTCACCGGACAGGAGTCAGCCCCAGCATTTT. Residues: CASSPDRSQPQHF.

The chain uses TRBV28 and TRBJ2-3, with D hard to call. CDR1 and CDR2 from the germline V gene are MDHEN and SYDVKM. This CDR3 spans 14 amino acids. Trimming took off 6 bases at V and 2 bases at J, with 12 bases between the two ends. In DNA form, the CDR3 reads TGTGCCAGCAGCCCAATAGGAGCCACAGATACGCAGTATTTT. It is translated as CASSPIGATDTQYF.

The chain links TRBV30 to TRBJ2-7, with 9 positions matching TRBD1. This CDR3 contains 14 residues. V trimming: 4 bases; J trimming: 0 bases; junction bases outside the gene matches: 4. Germline V lookup: CDR1 GTSNPN, CDR2 SVGIG (reference sequence). CDR3 amino acids: CAWTRDRASYEQYF. The CDR3 nucleotides read TGTGCCTGGACCCGGGACAGGGCCTCCTACGAGCAGTACTTC. Supplemented by reference TRBV30 and TRBJ2-7, the full variable domain reads SQTIHQWPATLVQPVGSPLSLECTVEGTSNPNLYWYRQAAGRGLQLLFYSVGIGQISSEVPQNLSASRPQDRQFILSSKKLLLSDSGFYLCAWTRDRASYEQYFGPGTRLTVT.

The rearrangement links TRBV6-2 or TRBV6-3 to TRBJ1-5; 7 nucleotides align to TRBD1. CDR1 is MNHEY, CDR2 SVGEGT, per germline. The CDR3 runs to 13 residues. After removal of 6 bases from V and 7 bases from J, the junction contained 6 bases not matched to a gene. The chain's CDR3 is CASSRDRVQPQHF. The CDR3 nucleotides read TGTGCCAGCAGCCGCGACAGGGTGCAGCCCCAGCATTTT.

This clone was recorded once. The chain is built from TRBV19 and TRBJ1-2; TRBD1 matches at 7 bases. Per the germline V gene, CDR1 is LNHDA and CDR2 is SQIVND (reference sequence). Unmatched junction bases numbered 8, after V lost 9 bases and J lost 4 bases. The CDR3 is made up of 13 amino acids. The CDR3: CASYRGTGYGYTF. The CDR3 nucleotides are TGTGCCAGCTACAGGGGAACAGGCTATGGCTACACCTTC. The entire variable domain, with the rest obtained from reference TRBV19 and TRBJ1-2, is as follows: DGGITQSPKYLFRKEGQNVTLSCEQNLNHDAMYWYRQDPGQGLRLIYYSQIVNDFQKGDIAEGYSVSREKKESFPLTVTSAQKNPTAFYLCASYRGTGYGYTFGSGTRLTVV.

This chain joins TRBV11-2 and TRBJ1-1; the D gene is possibly TRBD1 (5 bases). The CDR3 loop spans 13 amino acids. Per the germline V gene, CDR1 is SGHAT and CDR2 is FQNNGV. Trimming stripped 0 bases from V and 8 bases from J, with 10 bases between. The CDR3 here is CASSLDRGGEAFF. CDR3 coding DNA: TGTGCCAGCAGCTTAGACCGCGGGGGAGAAGCTTTCTTT.

The V gene is TRBV3-1 (or the pseudogene TRBV3-2), the J gene TRBJ2-2, with TRBD2 matching 9 bases. This CDR3 contains 17 residues. CDR1 is LGHDT, CDR2 YNNKEL, per germline (reference sequence). With V trimmed by 1 base and J by 2 bases, 5 bases remained unmatched. CDR3 sequence (DNA): TGTGCCAGCAGCCAAGCCGGACTAGCGCAAAACACCGGGGAGCTGTTTTTT. As protein: CASSQAGLAQNTGELFF.

There are a few counts of this clone. The rearrangement joins TRBV5-6 to TRBJ2-3; a possible D gene is TRBD1 (6 bases). Deletions cut 0 bases from V and 6 bases from J, with 11 bases between. The CDR3 contains 14 residues. Germline V gene data show CDR1 as SGHDT and CDR2 as YYEEEE. The chain's CDR3 is CASSLANQGDTQYF. As DNA, the CDR3 is TGTGCCAGCAGCTTGGCGAACCAGGGGGATACGCAGTATTTT.

The gene calls are TRBV3-1 (or the pseudogene TRBV3-2) and TRBJ1-2, with TRBD1 matching 10 bases. The germline gives CDR1 LGHDT, CDR2 YNNKEL (reference sequence). Trimming cost V 1 base and J 8 bases; bases outside gene matches: 13. This CDR3 spans 17 amino acids. The DNA for the CDR3 is TGTGCCAGCAGCCAAGGGGACAGGGGCCGAACAAGAAGGGGCTACACCTTC. This translates into CASSQGDRGRTRRGYTF.

V and J are TRBV30 and TRBJ2-5; no clear D. There are 11 residues in the CDR3. The V end lost 3 bases, the J end lost 5 bases, and 7 bases lay between the germline ends. CDR1 is GTSNPN and CDR2 is SVGIG in the germline V gene (reference sequence). The CDR3 protein is CAWRGAETQYF. DNA for the CDR3: TGTGCCTGGAGGGGCGCGGAGACCCAGTACTTC.

The chain uses TRBV20-1 and TRBJ2-7, with 8 bases aligning to TRBD1. The germline V gene has CDR1 DFQATT and CDR2 SNEGSKA (reference sequence). J gave up 2 bases and V 3 bases, and 6 bases lay outside the gene matches. The CDR3 has 14 amino acids. The CDR3 protein is CSASGQGAAYEQYF. CDR3 bases: TGCAGTGCTAGTGGGCAGGGGGCTGCCTACGAGCAGTACTTC.

This clone has just one count. V and J are TRBV2 and TRBJ1-1, with D perhaps TRBD1 (6 bases). This CDR3 contains 11 residues. CDR1 is SNHLY and CDR2 is FYNNEI in the germline V gene. V lost 4 bases and J 8 bases, leaving 8 bases between the germline ends. CDR3 amino acids: CASSGGREAFF. The CDR3, as DNA: TGTGCCAGCAGTGGGGGGCGCGAAGCTTTCTTT.

This rearrangement joins TRBV27 to TRBJ2-3; the match to TRBD2 covers 9 bases. Trimming at V came to 5 bases and at J to 5 bases, leaving 8 bases not matched to a gene. This CDR3 is built from 15 residues. In germline, CDR1 is MNHEY, CDR2 SMNVEV (reference sequence). This CDR3 is CASSPYSGSGDTQYF. CDR3 sequence (DNA): TGTGCCAGCAGTCCCTATAGCGGGAGTGGAGATACGCAGTATTTT.

The chain recombines TRBV25-1 with TRBJ2-1, with D maybe TRBD1 (5 bases). Per the germline V gene, CDR1 is MGHDK and CDR2 is SYGVNS. The CDR3 runs 17 residues. The ends were cut back, 3 bases at V and 0 bases at J, with 15 bases in the middle. The CDR3 DNA follows: TGTGCCAGCAGTGACTGGGGCGGTGAGAGCTCCTACAATGAGCAGTTCTTC. Translation: CASSDWGGESSYNEQFF.

The genes are TRBV23-1 and TRBJ2-3, with 10 bases matching TRBD1. TRBV23-1 has ORF status, its function being uncertain. This CDR3 is built from 17 residues. Trimming took 4 bases from V and 4 from J; bases not matched to a gene: 11. The chain's CDR3 is CASSPDPGQGPSDTQYF. CDR3 bases: TGCGCCAGCAGTCCTGACCCGGGACAGGGGCCCTCAGATACGCAGTATTTT.

This clone was detected only a few times. J is TRBJ2-1 and V is TRBV19, with TRBD2 identical over 8 bases. Germline assignment: CDR1 LNHDA and CDR2 SQIVND (reference sequence). The CDR3 length is 15 residues. The junction had 5 bases not matched to a gene; V was cut back by 4 bases and J by 3 bases. The CDR3 DNA reads as TGTGCCAGTAGTACCGGCCTAGCGGGCTACAATGAGCAGTTCTTC. Protein product: CASSTGLAGYNEQFF.

This chain links TRBV7-6 with TRBJ2-1; TRBD2 agrees at 12 bases. The CDR3 runs 15 residues. The junction had 4 bases not matched to a gene; V was cut back by 5 bases and J by 5 bases. The germline V gene encodes CDR1 SGHVS and CDR2 FNYEAQ. The CDR3 loop is CASSSTSGRNNEQFF. In nucleotides, the CDR3 is TGTGCCAGCAGCAGCACTAGCGGGAGGAACAATGAGCAGTTCTTC.

This clone was picked up one time. The chain employs TRBV6-2 or TRBV6-3 and TRBJ2-1; weak D call: TRBD2 (7 bases). The CDR3 has 14 residues. CDR1 is MNHEY, CDR2 SVGEGT, per germline. The germline V and J ends were trimmed by 2 bases and 6 bases, with 11 bases remaining between them. The CDR3 loop is CASSYTRGGNEQFF. For the CDR3, the DNA is TGTGCCAGCAGTTACACTAGGGGGGGCAATGAGCAGTTCTTC.